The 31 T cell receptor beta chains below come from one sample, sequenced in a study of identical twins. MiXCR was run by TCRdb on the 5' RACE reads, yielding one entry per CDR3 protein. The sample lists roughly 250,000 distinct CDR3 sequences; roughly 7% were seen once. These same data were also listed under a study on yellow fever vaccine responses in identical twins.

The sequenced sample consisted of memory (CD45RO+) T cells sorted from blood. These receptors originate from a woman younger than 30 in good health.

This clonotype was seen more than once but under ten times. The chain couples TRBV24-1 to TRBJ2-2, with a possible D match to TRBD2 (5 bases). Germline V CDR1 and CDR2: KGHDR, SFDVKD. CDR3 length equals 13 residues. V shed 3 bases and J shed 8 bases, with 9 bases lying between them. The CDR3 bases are TGTGCCACCAGTGATCGGGGTAGAGGGGAGCTGTTTTTT. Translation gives CATSDRGRGELFF.

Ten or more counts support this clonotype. The CDR3 sequence: CASTLGGRLNSPLHF. The CDR3 DNA reads as TGTGCCAGCACCCTAGGGGGACGGTTGAATTCACCCCTCCACTTT. The V gene is TRBV12-3 or TRBV12-4, the J gene TRBJ1-6; D is possibly TRBD1 (6 bases). V lost 7 bases and J 7 bases, leaving 17 bases between the germline ends. The CDR3 spans 15 residues.

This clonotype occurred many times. The CDR3 here is CASRPSGGSIYEQYF. The DNA of the CDR3 is TGTGCCAGCAGACCTTCTGGCGGGAGTATATACGAGCAGTACTTC. V and J are TRBV11-2 and TRBJ2-7; the match to TRBD2 covers 7 bases. Per the germline V gene, CDR1 is SGHAT and CDR2 is FQNNGV. After removal of 6 bases from V and 4 bases from J, the junction contained 12 bases not matched to a gene. The CDR3 runs to 15 residues.

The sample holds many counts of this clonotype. The CDR3 nucleotides read TGTGCCAGCACTCAGGGTACCACCGGGGAGCTGTTTTTT. It is translated as CASTQGTTGELFF. The chain employs TRBV11-2 and TRBJ2-2; perhaps TRBD1 as D (5 bases). Germline V gene data show CDR1 as SGHAT and CDR2 as FQNNGV. CDR3 length: 13 amino acids. V was cut by 7 bases and J by 4 bases, with 10 bases left in between.

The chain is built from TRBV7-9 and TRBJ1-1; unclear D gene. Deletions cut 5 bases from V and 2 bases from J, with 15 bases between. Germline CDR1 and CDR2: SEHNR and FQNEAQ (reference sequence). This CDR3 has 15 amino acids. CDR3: CASSQGRAANTEAFF. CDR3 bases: TGTGCCAGCAGCCAAGGACGGGCAGCTAACACTGAAGCTTTCTTT.

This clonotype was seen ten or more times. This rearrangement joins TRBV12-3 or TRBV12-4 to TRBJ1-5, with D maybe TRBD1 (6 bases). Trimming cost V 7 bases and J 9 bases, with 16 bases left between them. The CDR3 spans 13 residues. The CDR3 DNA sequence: TGTGCCAGCACCCAGGACAGTTGGTCGCCCCAGCATTTT. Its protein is CASTQDSWSPQHF.

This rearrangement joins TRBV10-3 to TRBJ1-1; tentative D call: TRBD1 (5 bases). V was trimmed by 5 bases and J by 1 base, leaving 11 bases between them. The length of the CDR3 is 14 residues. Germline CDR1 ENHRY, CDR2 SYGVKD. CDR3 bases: TGTGCCATCAGTCCCGCCGGGGGGAACACTGAAGCTTTCTTT. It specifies CAISPAGGNTEAFF.

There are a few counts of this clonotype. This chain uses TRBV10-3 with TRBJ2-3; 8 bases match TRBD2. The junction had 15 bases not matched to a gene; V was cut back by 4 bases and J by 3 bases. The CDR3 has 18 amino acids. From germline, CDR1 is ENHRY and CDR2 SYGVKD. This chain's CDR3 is CAISATGGSGTLTDTQYF. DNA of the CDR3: TGTGCCATCAGTGCAACTGGGGGTAGCGGGACGTTAACAGATACGCAGTATTTT.

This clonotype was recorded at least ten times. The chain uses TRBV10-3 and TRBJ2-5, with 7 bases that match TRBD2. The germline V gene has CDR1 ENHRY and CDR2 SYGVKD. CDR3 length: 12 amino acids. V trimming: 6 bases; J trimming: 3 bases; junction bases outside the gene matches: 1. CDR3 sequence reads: CAISGLEETQYF. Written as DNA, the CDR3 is TGTGCCATCAGCGGACTAGAAGAGACCCAGTACTTC.

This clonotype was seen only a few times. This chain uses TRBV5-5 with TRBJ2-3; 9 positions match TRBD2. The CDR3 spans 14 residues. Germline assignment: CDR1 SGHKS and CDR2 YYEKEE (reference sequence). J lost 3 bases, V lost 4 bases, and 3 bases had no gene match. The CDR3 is CASSIAGVTDTQYF. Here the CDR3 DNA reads TGTGCCAGCAGCATAGCGGGAGTTACAGATACGCAGTATTTT. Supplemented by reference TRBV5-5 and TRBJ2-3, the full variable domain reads DAGVTQSPTHLIKTRGQQVTLRCSPISGHKSVSWYQQVLGQGPQFIFQYYEKEERGRGNFPDRFSARQFPNYSSELNVNALLLGDSALYLCASSIAGVTDTQYFGPGTRLTVL.

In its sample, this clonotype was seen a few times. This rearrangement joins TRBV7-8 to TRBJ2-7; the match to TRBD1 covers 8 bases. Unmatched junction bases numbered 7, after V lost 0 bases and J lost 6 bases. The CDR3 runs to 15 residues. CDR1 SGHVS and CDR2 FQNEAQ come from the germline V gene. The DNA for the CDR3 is TGTGCCAGCAGCTTAGCGCGGACAGGGTTCTCCGAGCAGTACGTC. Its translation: CASSLARTGFSEQYV.

CDR3 residues: CASSLGVGGNYGYTF. The CDR3 DNA follows: TGTGCCAGCAGCTTAGGGGTAGGGGGTAACTATGGCTACACCTTC. V is TRBV7-2 and J is TRBJ1-2; the D gene is possibly TRBD1 (6 bases). Germline loops: CDR1 SGHTA, CDR2 FQGNSA. Trimming shortened V by 1 base and J by 1 base, and 10 bases separated the two germline ends. The CDR3 is 15 residues long.

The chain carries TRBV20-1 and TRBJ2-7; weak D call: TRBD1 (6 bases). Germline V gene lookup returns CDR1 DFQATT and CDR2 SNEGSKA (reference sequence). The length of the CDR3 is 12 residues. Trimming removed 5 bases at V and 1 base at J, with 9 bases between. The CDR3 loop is CSAHRESYEQYF. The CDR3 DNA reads TGCAGTGCTCACAGGGAATCCTACGAGCAGTACTTC.

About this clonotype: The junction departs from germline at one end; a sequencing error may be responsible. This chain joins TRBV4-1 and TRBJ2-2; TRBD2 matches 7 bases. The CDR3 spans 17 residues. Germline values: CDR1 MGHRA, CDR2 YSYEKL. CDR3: CASSQGLAETNTGVLFF. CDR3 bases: TGCGCCAGCAGCCAAGGGCTAGCGGAGACGAACACCGGGGTGCTGTTTTTT.

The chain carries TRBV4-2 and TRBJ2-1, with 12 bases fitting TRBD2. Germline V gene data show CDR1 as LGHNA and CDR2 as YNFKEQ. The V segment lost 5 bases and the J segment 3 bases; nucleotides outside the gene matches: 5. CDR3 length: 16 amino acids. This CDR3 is CASSTRTSGIYNEQFF. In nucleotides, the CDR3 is TGTGCCAGCAGCACCCGGACTAGCGGGATCTACAATGAGCAGTTCTTC.

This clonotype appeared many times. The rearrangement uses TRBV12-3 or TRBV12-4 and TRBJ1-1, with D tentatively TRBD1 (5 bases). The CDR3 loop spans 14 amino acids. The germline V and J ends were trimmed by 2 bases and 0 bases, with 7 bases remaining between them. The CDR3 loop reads CASSLKGMNTEAFF. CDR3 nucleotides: TGTGCCAGCAGTTTAAAGGGGATGAACACTGAAGCTTTCTTT.

CDR3 amino acids: CASSSGTGGEQYF. In DNA, the CDR3 is TGTGCCAGCAGCTCGGGGACAGGGGGCGAGCAGTACTTC. The V and J genes are TRBV7-8 and TRBJ2-7; 11 bases agree with TRBD1. This CDR3 has 13 amino acids. After removal of 4 bases from V and 6 bases from J, the junction contained 2 bases not matched to a gene. The germline CDR1 and CDR2 sequences are SGHVS and FQNEAQ.

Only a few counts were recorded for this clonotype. The CDR3 loop reads CSASPGDTEAFF. CDR3 DNA sequence: TGCAGTGCCTCCCCAGGGGACACTGAAGCTTTCTTT. This sequence joins TRBV20-1 and TRBJ1-1, with TRBD1 as a possible D gene (6 bases). There are 12 residues in the CDR3. V gave up 6 bases and J gave up 3 bases, with 11 bases separating them. Germline CDR1 is DFQATT and CDR2 is SNEGSKA (reference sequence).

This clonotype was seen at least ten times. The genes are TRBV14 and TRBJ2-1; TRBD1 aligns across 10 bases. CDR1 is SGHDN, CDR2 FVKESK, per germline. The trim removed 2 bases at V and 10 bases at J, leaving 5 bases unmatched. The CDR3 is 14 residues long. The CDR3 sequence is CASSQRQGAEEQFF. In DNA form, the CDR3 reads TGTGCCAGCAGCCAAAGACAGGGGGCTGAGGAGCAGTTCTTC.

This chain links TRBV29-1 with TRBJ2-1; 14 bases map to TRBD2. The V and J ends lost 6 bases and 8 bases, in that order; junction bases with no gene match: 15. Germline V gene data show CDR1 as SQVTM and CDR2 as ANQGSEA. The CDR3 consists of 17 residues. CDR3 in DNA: TGCAGCGTAGACCGGCCGGGACTAGCGGGAGTCACAGATGAGCAGTTCTTC. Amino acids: CSVDRPGLAGVTDEQFF.

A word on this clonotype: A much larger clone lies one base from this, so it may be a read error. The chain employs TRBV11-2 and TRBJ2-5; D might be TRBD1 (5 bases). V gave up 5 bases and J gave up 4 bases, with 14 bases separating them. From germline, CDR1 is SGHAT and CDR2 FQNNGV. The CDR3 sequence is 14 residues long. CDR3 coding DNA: TGTGCCAGCAGCCCAATGGCAGGGTCAGAGACCCAGTACTTC. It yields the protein CASSPMAGSETQYF.

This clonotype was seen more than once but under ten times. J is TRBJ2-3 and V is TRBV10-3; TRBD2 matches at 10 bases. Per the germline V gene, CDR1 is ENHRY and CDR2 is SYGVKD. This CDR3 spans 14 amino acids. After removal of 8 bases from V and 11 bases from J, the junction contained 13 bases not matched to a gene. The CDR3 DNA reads TGTGCCATCGACCTGGGCTCGGAGCGGGGGGGGCAGTATTTT. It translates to CAIDLGSERGGQYF.

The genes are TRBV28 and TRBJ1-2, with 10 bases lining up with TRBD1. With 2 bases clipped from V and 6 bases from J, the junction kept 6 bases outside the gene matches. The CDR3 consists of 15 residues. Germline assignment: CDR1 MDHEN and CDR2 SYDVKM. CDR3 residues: CASSLPWGQGNGYTF. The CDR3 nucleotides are TGTGCCAGCAGTTTACCGTGGGGACAGGGGAATGGCTACACCTTC.

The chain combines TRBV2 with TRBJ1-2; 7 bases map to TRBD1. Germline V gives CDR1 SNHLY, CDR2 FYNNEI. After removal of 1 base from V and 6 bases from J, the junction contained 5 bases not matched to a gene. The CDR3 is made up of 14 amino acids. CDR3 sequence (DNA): TGTGCCAGCAGTGAAGGCCAGGGGGTGGATGGCTACACCTTC. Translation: CASSEGQGVDGYTF.

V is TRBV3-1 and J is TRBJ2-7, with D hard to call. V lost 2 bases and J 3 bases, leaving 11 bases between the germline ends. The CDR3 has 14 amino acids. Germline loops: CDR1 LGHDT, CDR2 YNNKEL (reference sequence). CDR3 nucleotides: TGTGCCAGCAGCCAACTAGGTGGGGACTACGAGCAGTACTTC. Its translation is CASSQLGGDYEQYF.

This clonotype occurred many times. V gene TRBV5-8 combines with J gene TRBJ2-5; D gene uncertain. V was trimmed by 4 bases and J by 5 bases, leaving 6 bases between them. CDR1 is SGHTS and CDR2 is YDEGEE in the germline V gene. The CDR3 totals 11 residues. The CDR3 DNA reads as TGTGCCAGCAGCCGCTGGGAGACCCAGTACTTC. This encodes CASSRWETQYF.

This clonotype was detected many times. Here the CDR3 reads CASTRGVNTEAFF. CDR3 bases: TGTGCCAGCACCCGGGGGGTGAACACTGAAGCTTTCTTT. The rearrangement uses TRBV12-3 or TRBV12-4 and TRBJ1-1; TRBD1 is a possible D gene (5 bases). The CDR3 length is 13 residues. V was trimmed by 7 bases and J by 0 bases, leaving 9 bases between them.

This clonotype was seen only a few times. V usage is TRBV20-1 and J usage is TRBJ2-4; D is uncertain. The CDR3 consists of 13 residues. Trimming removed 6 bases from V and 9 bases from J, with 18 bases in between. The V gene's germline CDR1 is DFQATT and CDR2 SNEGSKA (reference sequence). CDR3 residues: CSAPESPRSIQYF. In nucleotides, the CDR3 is TGCAGTGCCCCGGAGAGTCCGAGGAGCATTCAGTACTTC.

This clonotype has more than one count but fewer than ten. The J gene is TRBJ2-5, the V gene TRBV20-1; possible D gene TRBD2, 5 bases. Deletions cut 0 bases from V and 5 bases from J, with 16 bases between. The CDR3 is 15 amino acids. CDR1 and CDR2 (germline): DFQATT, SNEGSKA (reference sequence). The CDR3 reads CSARDLSGNSETQYF. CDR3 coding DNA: TGCAGTGCTAGAGATCTATCGGGAAATAGTGAGACCCAGTACTTC.

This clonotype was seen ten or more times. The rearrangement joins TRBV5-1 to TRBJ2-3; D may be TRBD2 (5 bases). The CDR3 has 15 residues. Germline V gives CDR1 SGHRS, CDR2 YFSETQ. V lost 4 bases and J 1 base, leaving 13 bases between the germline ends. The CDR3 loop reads CASSPAGDRTDTQYF. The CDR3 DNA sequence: TGCGCCAGCAGCCCGGCCGGGGATCGCACAGATACGCAGTATTTT.

The chain's CDR3 is CASSQAGTGNTDTQYF. CDR3 in DNA: TGTGCCAGCAGCCAAGCCGGGACTGGTAACACAGATACGCAGTATTTT. The gene calls are TRBV6-1 and TRBJ2-3; tentative D call: TRBD2 (6 bases). V was trimmed by 6 bases and J by 2 bases, leaving 18 bases between them. This CDR3 has 16 residues. The germline gives CDR1 MNHNS, CDR2 SASEGT.